This T cell receptor beta chain was profiled in a study of T-cell memory formation after mild COVID-19 (dated by TCRdb to the early 2020s). Describing the broader study: TCR sequence clusters from the two donors were found to be largely donor specific. In a couple of donors, T-cell clones that expanded and contracted after mild COVID-19 were tracked by sequencing TCRalpha and TCRbeta repertoires over time. Two young, previously healthy adult volunteers, one female and one male, were included in the cohort.

The germline V gene (reference sequence) yields SGHKS for CDR1 and YYEKEE for CDR2. From the cysteine through the phenylalanine, the CDR3 covers 15 amino acids. Only the CDR3 region is kept as DNA, spanning 45 bases read in frame from base 1. V lost 4 bases and J lost 2 bases; the stretch between them is 16 bases long. The full study reports these points: Some responding clones were detected in pre-infection memory, which suggested that pre-existing cross-reactive memory T cells had joined the SARS-CoV-2 response. Only two mild cases were covered by the study, and larger cohorts that include severe cases with pre-infection samples were considered necessary. The second-wave clones that peaked on day 37 were not confirmed to be SARS-CoV-2 specific. Balanced CD4/CD8 phenotypes were observed for clones contracting from day 15 to 85, whereas a bias towards CD4+ was observed for a second wave of clones expanding from day 15 to 37. Contracting CD4+ clones were located mainly in the CM and EM memory subsets, whereas CD8+ clones were found to be enriched in EMRA.

TCRdb shows the sequencer as Illumina NovaSeq 6000. TCRalpha and TCRbeta cDNA libraries were constructed by 5'RACE with constant-segment primers, with sample barcodes and unique molecular identifiers being introduced. Trizol reagent was used to extract RNA from every sample. Library amplification was performed in two PCR steps, and a second sample barcode and Illumina TruSeq adapters were introduced in the second step. Sequencing of libraries was performed on an Illumina NovaSeq with 2 x 150 bp paired-end reads. Per the source publication's procedure: The reads were demultiplexed and collapsed into UMI-guided consensus sequences using migec v1.2.7. Using mixcr v2.1.11, UMI consensuses were aligned to TRA and TRB V and J templates and then assembled into clonotypes. Clonotypes were classified as expanded or contracted when called significant by both edgeR and NoisET, with noise models trained on biological replicates. edgeR calls used a false discovery rate-adjusted p below 0.01 and a log2 fold-change threshold of 1. As an exploratory analysis of dynamics, PCA with hierarchical clustering was applied to max-normalized trajectories of the 1000 most abundant clonotypes. The CD4 or CD8 phenotype of responding clones was assigned using the separately sequenced CD4+ and CD8+ repertoires. TCRdb redid the processing of the public reads, applying fastp at Q25 and MiXCR, and retained in-frame beta chains. Here each entry gathers all rows of one CDR3 protein and keeps the most common genes and DNA. What appears here as the V and J calls and clone size reflects TCRdb's work, not the paper's. Present in this sample are 310,000 or so distinct CDR3 sequences, roughly 15% of which were seen just once. The ten largest account for roughly 23% of the sample.

Details on this clonotype: There is no known antigen for this receptor. Qualities for individual bases were not recorded, and no much larger clone is one base off.

Ficoll-Paque density gradient centrifugation was the method used to isolate PBMCs. The chain links TRBV5-5 with TRBJ2-7; the D match is possibly TRBD1 or TRBD2, with 6 bases aligned in each. This clonotype was sampled from a young man who had mild COVID-19 (a few samples of this study predate the infection). The sample titles of this study are shuffled in the database, so cell type and time point are left out; the donor was told from shared clones. The specimen sequenced was PBMCs or a T cell subset sorted from them (not recorded which). The CDR3 sequence is CASSPQSGAAYEQYF. The DNA reads TGTGCCAGCAGCCCTCAATCGGGGGCCGCCTACGAGCAGTACTTC.